Listed below are T cell receptor beta chains from one sample, sequenced in a study of molecular identifiers for immune sequencing clone quantification. TCRdb re-called the PCR reads with MiXCR, one entry per CDR3 protein. The sample lists approximately 500,000 distinct CDR3 sequences, about a fifth occurring once. The specimen sequenced was naive CD8+ T cells from blood, with Jurkat cell RNA spiked in. These receptors all come from a human donor in good health. Some libraries in this study had Jurkat cell RNA spiked in. Each CDR3 is given with its conserved first and last residue. A D gene is named only where the DNA matches it firmly. Size tells how often a clone was seen (once, few, many) or the class of an expanded clone, and some rows leave it out.

abundance	v_gene	len	d_gene	j_gene	CDR3nt	CDR3aa
once	TRBV7-3	15	NA	TRBJ2-3	TGTGGCAGCAGCCCCAGCGAGGCGGCTACAGATACGCAGTATTTT	CGSSPSEAATDTQYF
NA	TRBV20-1	15	TRBD2	TRBJ2-2	TGCAGTGCTCACGGGGGGGACTTGAACACCAGGGAGCTGTTTTTT	CSAHGGDLNTRELFF
NA	TRBV20-1	16	TRBD1	TRBJ2-4	TGCAGTGCCGGAGGGGCCGGGACAGGGGTCAAAAACATTCAGTACTTC	CSAGGAGTGVKNIQYF
NA	TRBV7-9	17	NA	TRBJ2-1	TGTGCCAGCAGCCTGCCTAGGTACGGACAAGACCCCAATGAGCAGTTCTTC	CASSLPRYGQDPNEQFF
NA	TRBV4-3	15	NA	TRBJ2-1	TGCGCCAGCAGCCAAGATCGTGGGGGGTACAATGAGCAGTTCTTC	CASSQDRGGYNEQFF
NA	TRBV4-3	16	NA	TRBJ2-7	TGCGCCAGCAGCCAAGATCGGGCAGGTAAAGCCTACGAGCAGTACTTC	CASSQDRAGKAYEQYF
many	TRBV4-1	15	TRBD1	TRBJ1-3	TGCGCCAGCAGCCTTGGGACAGGCTCTGGAAACACCATATATTTT	CASSLGTGSGNTIYF
few	TRBV5-5	14	NA	TRBJ1-1	TGTGCCAGCAGCTTGGTCAATCTGAACACTGAAGCTTTCTTT	CASSLVNLNTEAFF
many	TRBV7-9	18	NA	TRBJ2-2	TGTGCCAGCAGCTCCACCCAAACCACAGTTCCGAACACCGGGGAGCTGTTTTTT	CASSSTQTTVPNTGELFF
many	TRBV12-3/TRBV12-4	12	NA	TRBJ2-3	TGTGCCAGCAGTGACAGGCCAGATACGCAGTATTTT	CASSDRPDTQYF
NA	TRBV7-9	15	NA	TRBJ2-3	TGTGTCAGCAGCTCCCAGGGTGCTAGCACAGATACGCAGTATTTT	CVSSSQGASTDTQYF
NA	TRBV11-2	13	TRBD1	TRBJ1-1	TGTGCCAACAGCTTAGTGACAGGGTTTGAAGCTTTCTTT	CANSLVTGFEAFF
few	TRBV5-1	15	NA	TRBJ2-7	TGCGCCAGCAGCGCCCCCGGGAGCGGAACTGACGAGCAGTACTTC	CASSAPGSGTDEQYF
many	TRBV4-3	13	NA	TRBJ1-1	TGCGCCAGCAGCCAAGACCGGGGCACTGAAGCTTTCTTT	CASSQDRGTEAFF